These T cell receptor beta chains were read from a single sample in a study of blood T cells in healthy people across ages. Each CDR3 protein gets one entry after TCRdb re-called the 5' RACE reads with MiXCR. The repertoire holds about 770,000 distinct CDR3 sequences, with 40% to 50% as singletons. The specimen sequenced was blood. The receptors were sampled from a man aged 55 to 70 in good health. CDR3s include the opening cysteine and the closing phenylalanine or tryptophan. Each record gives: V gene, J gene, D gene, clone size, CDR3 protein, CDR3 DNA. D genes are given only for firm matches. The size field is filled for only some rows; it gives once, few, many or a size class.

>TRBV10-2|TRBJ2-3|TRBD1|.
CASSDPLRTGGTDTQYF
TGCGCCAGCAGTGATCCCCTTCGGACAGGGGGCACAGATACGCAGTATTTT
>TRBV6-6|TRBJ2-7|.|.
CASSYSQGSHEQYF
TGTGCCAGCAGTTACTCGCAGGGCTCCCACGAGCAGTACTTC
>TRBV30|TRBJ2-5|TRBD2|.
CAYERDYQETQYF
TGTGCCTATGAGCGGGACTACCAAGAGACCCAGTACTTC
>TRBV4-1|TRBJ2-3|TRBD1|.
CASSQAGQGGTDTQYF
TGCGCCAGCAGCCAAGCGGGACAGGGGGGCACAGATACGCAGTATTTT
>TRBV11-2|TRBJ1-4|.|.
CASSLDPREWTNEKLFF
TGTGCCAGCAGCTTAGACCCCAGGGAGTGGACTAATGAAAAACTGTTTTTT
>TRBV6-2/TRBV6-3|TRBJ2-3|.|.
CASSYSDGATDTQYF
TGTGCCAGCAGTTACTCGGACGGAGCCACAGATACGCAGTATTTT
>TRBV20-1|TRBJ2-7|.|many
CSARGSGSYEQYF
TGCAGTGCTAGAGGCAGTGGTTCCTACGAGCAGTACTTC
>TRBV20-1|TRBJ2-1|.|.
CSAKVDSRDLYNEQFF
TGCAGTGCTAAGGTGGACAGCCGGGACCTCTACAATGAGCAGTTCTTC
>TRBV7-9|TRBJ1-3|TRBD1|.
CASSYGTDGNTIYF
TGTGCCAGCAGCTACGGGACAGATGGAAACACCATATATTTT
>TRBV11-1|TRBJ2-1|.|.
CASSLEGAIYNEQFF
TGTGCCAGCAGCTTGGAGGGGGCGATCTACAATGAGCAGTTCTTC
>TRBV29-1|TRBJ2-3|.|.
CSVSGWGVQDTQYF
TGCAGCGTTTCCGGCTGGGGGGTACAAGATACGCAGTATTTT
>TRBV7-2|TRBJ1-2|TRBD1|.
CASSTGGTGVYGYTF
TGTGCCAGCAGCACCGGGGGGACAGGGGTTTATGGCTACACCTTC
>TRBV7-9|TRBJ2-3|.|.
CASSLFLTADLYTQYF
TGTGCCAGCAGCTTATTCTTGACAGCCGACCTATATACGCAGTATTTT
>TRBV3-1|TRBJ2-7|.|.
CASSHLTGYEQYF
TGTGCCAGCAGCCACCTCACGGGGTACGAGCAGTACTTC
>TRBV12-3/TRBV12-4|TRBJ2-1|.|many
CASSLSGEDNEQFF
TGTGCCAGCAGTTTATCTGGGGAGGACAATGAGCAGTTCTTC
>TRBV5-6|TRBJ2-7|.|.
CASSLRTTTYEQYF
TGTGCCAGCAGCTTAAGGACAACCACCTACGAGCAGTACTTC
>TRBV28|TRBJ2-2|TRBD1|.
CASTKTGLAGELFF
TGTGCCAGCACCAAGACAGGGCTTGCCGGGGAGCTGTTTTTT
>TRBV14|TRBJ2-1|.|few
CASSPIGAGALGEQFF
TGTGCCAGCAGCCCCATTGGGGCGGGGGCCCTGGGTGAGCAGTTCTTC
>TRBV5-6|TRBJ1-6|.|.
CASSLMQGSSPLHF
TGTGCCAGCAGCTTGATGCAGGGCTCTTCACCCCTCCACTTT
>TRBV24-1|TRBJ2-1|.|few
CATSGATRSNEQFF
TGTGCCACCAGTGGGGCCACTAGAAGCAATGAGCAGTTCTTC
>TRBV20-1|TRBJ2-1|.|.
CSASQRSSYNEQFF
TGCAGTGCTAGTCAACGCAGCTCCTACAATGAGCAGTTCTTC
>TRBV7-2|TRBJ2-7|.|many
CASSLRDTTYEQYF
TGTGCCAGCAGCTTAAGGGACACTACCTACGAGCAGTACTTC